This T cell receptor beta chain was observed in a study of cytomegalovirus exposure and HLA in healthy donors. General observations from the study: In vitro data verified three CMV-associated chains as specific for CMV antigens.

This clone showed up just once. Its antigen is not known. V was shortened by 4 bases and J by 0 bases, with 7 bases between the two germline ends. Germline CDR1 MNHNS, CDR2 SASEGT. The CDR3 sequence is 14 residues long. The PCR was carried out with 60 Vbeta primers and 13 Jbeta primers. Authors' analysis steps: In a later analysis, roughly 11 million of tens of millions of unique beta chains occurred in at least two donors. Clones were read by immunoSEQ multiplex PCR, and TCRdb kept only the in-frame ones, dropping some. Clone size and the V and J calls come from that table; the DNA yielded D and trimming. This table holds 150,000 to 200,000 clones, about 75% found once.

The receptor was derived from a middle-aged man in good health and CMV-seropositive. Sequencing was carried out using PBMCs. The V and J genes are TRBV6-1 and TRBJ1-5; TRBD1 might be the D (5 bases). The CDR3 loop is CASSGTNSNQPQHF. The DNA for the CDR3 is TGTGCCAGCAGTGGGACAAATAGCAATCAGCCCCAGCATTTT.